The 3 T cell receptor beta chains below were found in one sample sequenced in a study of tumor and adjacent non-tumor tissue in lung cancer. The template was RNA from unsorted bulk tissue. Distant lung tissue was collected more than 3 cm away from the tumor edge. TCRbeta libraries were built with three rounds of nested PCR, modified from ARM-PCR. TCRdb re-called the multiplex PCR reads with MiXCR, one entry per CDR3 protein. The profile covers about 110,000 distinct CDR3 sequences, with over 55% appearing a single time and 15% to 20% taken by the ten largest. The sample was distant non-tumor lung tissue. The source is a man between 60 and 75 years old with non-small cell lung cancer.

This clonotype has more than one count but fewer than ten. A much larger clone differs by one base, so this may be a read error. The chain has TRBV4-2 and TRBJ1-2, with 7 bases aligning to TRBD1. After removal of 4 bases from V and 7 bases from J, the junction contained 9 bases not matched to a gene. This CDR3 is built from 14 residues. Germline loops: CDR1 LGHNA, CDR2 YNFKEQ. CDR3 residues: CASSRAGTVAGYTF. CDR3 DNA sequence: TGTGCCAGCAGCCGAGCCGGGACAGTAGCTGGCTACACCTTC.

This clonotype was recorded at least ten times. V and J are TRBV6-6 and TRBJ2-7; 9 bases line up with TRBD2. The ends lost 5 bases at V and 5 bases at J; junction bases unmatched: 4. The CDR3 has 13 residues. Germline CDR1 is MNHNY and CDR2 is SVGAGI (reference sequence). CDR3 sequence: CASSPRTSDEQYF. As DNA, the CDR3 is TGTGCCAGCAGTCCAAGGACTAGCGACGAGCAGTACTTC.

This clonotype was counted a few times. This is likely a read error, given that the CDR3 carries no conserved phenylalanine or tryptophan at its end. The CDR3 spells CVSSQAPLETQYL. The DNA of the CDR3 is TGTGTCAGCAGCCAAGCTCCACTAGAGACCCAGTACTTA. V usage is TRBV4-2 and J usage is TRBJ2-5; D unclear. The CDR3 has 13 amino acids. Germline CDR1 and CDR2: LGHNA and YNFKEQ.